This T cell receptor (beta chain) comes out of a study of metastatic and nonmetastatic thyroid tumors. Whole-study results and caveats: Patients with malignant thyroid tumors reportedly had significantly higher TCR beta diversity than those with benign nodules, in blood and tumor.

This CDR3 region has 15 residues. Germline V gene data show CDR1 as SGDLS and CDR2 as YYNGEE. V shed 3 bases and J shed 6 bases, with 13 bases lying between them. The table lists this clone with a few counts. Its antigen is currently unknown. All patients reached thyroid surgery having received no treatment beforehand. TCRdb reanalyzed the PCR reads via MiXCR. The repertoire has 25,000 to 35,000 clones, 25% to 30% of them found once; the top ten carry approximately 28%. The J gene is TRBJ1-6, the V gene TRBV9; D gene unclear. The sequenced material came from blood. The source of this sequence is a female donor with papillary thyroid cancer or a benign thyroid nodule (not recorded which). Some clones in this sample may be carry-over from other donors' samples. CDR3 DNA sequence: TGTGCCAGCAGCGGGACTGCCAATATTAATTCACCCCTCCACTTT. Residues: CASSGTANINSPLHF.